This T cell receptor (beta chain) was captured in a study of T cells expressing NK-cell markers. As for the study in general: Each TCR beta repertoire originated in sorted T cells that were CD3+CD56+NKG2C+, CD3+CD56+NKG2C- or CD3+CD56-NKG2C+.

For this clonotype: Antigen unknown.

Study-level results: Over 5 donors carried dominant NKG2C+ clonotypes that made up about 1.0-7.0% of their CD8+ T cells.

Beta-chain TCR cDNA was generated via 5'RACE template switching with UMIs. For each CDR3 protein, TCRdb gives one entry from its re-call of the 5' RACE reads, without DNA. The table gives some 150,000 distinct CDR3 sequences; the top ten clones make up 9% to 15% of it. CDR3 length equals 18 residues. Germline CDR1 LGHNA, CDR2 YNFKEQ. Material: blood T cells: a sorted CD56 or NKG2C T cell subset, CD4+ or CD8+ T cells, or bulk PBMC T cells (not recorded which). The TCR originated in a man in his late teens or twenties in good health. The chain couples TRBV4-2 to TRBJ1-1. CDR3 sequence: CASSQEYPVGYIDTEAFF.